This entry features one T cell receptor (beta chain) sequence. The antigen remains unidentified. The record originates from a study of shared clonotypes between healthy human individuals. The wider study: There were three CD4 naive, three CD4 memory, two CD8 naive and one CD8 memory plates per donor.

Produced via immunoSEQ multiplex PCR; TCRdb's table is partial and in-frame only. The table shows about 1 million clones, with around 74% occurring only once. Germline V gene sequence: CDR1 SGHRS, CDR2 YFSETQ. The CDR3 length is 14 residues. Trimming cost V 4 bases and J 4 bases, with 14 bases left between them. Study-level points and caveats: Larger estimated richness was generally recorded for naive subsets relative to memory subsets. Generation probabilities of non-shared clonotypes were lower (relative to those shared by all four donors).

V is TRBV5-1 and J is TRBJ1-1; possible D gene TRBD1, 5 bases. The sequenced sample was memory CD4+ T cells sorted from blood. Subset here: CD45RA-negative fraction. This clonotype originated in a man between 18 and 29 years old in good health. The CDR3 nucleotides are TGCGCCAGCAGCACCGGGACCTCAGGCACTGAAGCTTTCTTT. Residues: CASSTGTSGTEAFF.